The sequence of this TCR beta chain was determined in a study of cytomegalovirus exposure and HLA in healthy donors. The study, taken as a whole, reports: CMV antigen specificity was confirmed in vitro for a few CMV-associated chains.

V was shortened by 2 bases and J by 8 bases, with 24 bases between the two germline ends. The length of the CDR3 is 18 residues. The V gene's germline CDR1 is LNHDA and CDR2 SQIVND (reference sequence). This PCR relied on a set of 60 Vbeta primers and 13 Jbeta primers. Repertoires were generated with immunoSEQ multiplex PCR, while TCRdb's copy carries only in-frame clones and drops some. The profile shows approximately 200,000 clones, approximately 79% of them singletons. A remark on this clone: The antigen remains unidentified.

The genes are TRBV19 and TRBJ1-4; D is unresolved. The source is a girl aged 5-17 years in good health and CMV-seropositive. Sequencing was done on a sample of PBMCs. The CDR3 nucleotides are TGTGCCAGTAGTATAACGGACTCTTTGACCGCCTGGGGAGAAAAACTGTTTTTT. It translates to CASSITDSLTAWGEKLFF.